The next 20 T cell receptor beta chains were all read from a single sample in a study of cytomegalovirus exposure and HLA in healthy donors (dated by TCRdb to 2015 to 2018). Preparation of the library involved the immunoSEQ multiplex PCR assay. The multiplex PCR relied on a mix of 60 forward primers for TCR Vbeta segments and 13 reverse primers for TCR Jbeta segments. TCRdb obtained this table from immuneACCESS and retained in-frame rearrangements with V and J assigned. These tables miss some clones; where compared with another copy, unresolved V genes account for less than half of the shortfall, and the remainder is unexplained. Here the sample has tens of thousands of clones; approximately 83% occur a single time. The ten largest clones represent roughly 4.5% of the sample. Sample: PBMCs. These receptors all stem from a man in his thirties or forties in good health and CMV-seronegative.

The V gene is TRBV7-3, the J gene TRBJ2-1, with 9 bases identical to TRBD2. The trim removed 6 bases at V and 11 bases at J, leaving 5 bases unmatched. The CDR3 sequence is 12 residues long. Germline V gene sequence: CDR1 SGHTA, CDR2 FQGTGA. The CDR3 loop reads CASSLTSGKQFF. The CDR3 DNA reads TGTGCCAGCAGTTTGACTAGCGGAAAGCAGTTCTTC.

The chain uses TRBV4-1 and TRBJ2-2, with 8 bases fitting TRBD1. The germline V gene has CDR1 MGHRA and CDR2 YSYEKL. This CDR3 has 16 residues. The trim removed 5 bases at V and 1 base at J, leaving 6 bases unmatched. The CDR3 sequence is CASSYQGARNTGELFF. The DNA for the CDR3 is TGCGCCAGCAGCTATCAGGGGGCTCGGAACACCGGGGAGCTGTTTTTT.

This sequence joins TRBV20-1 and TRBJ1-4; D may be TRBD1 (5 bases). CDR1 is DFQATT, CDR2 SNEGSKA, per germline (reference sequence). The V gene lost 6 bases and the J gene lost 12 bases, with 11 bases spanning the gap. This CDR3 contains 10 residues. CDR3 DNA sequence: TGCAGTGCCAGCCGGGGGGAACTGTTTTTT. It is translated as CSASRGELFF.

This sequence joins TRBV18 and TRBJ2-1; 8 bases map to TRBD1. The V and J ends lost 0 bases and 0 bases, in that order; junction bases with no gene match: 7. The germline V gene encodes CDR1 KGHSH and CDR2 LQKENI. The CDR3 consists of 18 residues. CDR3 loop: CASSPPPRGPSSYNEQFF. In DNA form, the CDR3 reads TGTGCCAGCTCACCACCCCCCAGGGGGCCGAGCTCCTACAATGAGCAGTTCTTC.

The CDR3: CASSLAPPAGTRSNEQFF. The CDR3, as DNA: TGTGCCAGCAGCTTAGCCCCCCCGGCCGGGACTAGATCCAATGAGCAGTTCTTC. The chain recombines TRBV7-6 with TRBJ2-1, with 8 bases lining up with TRBD2. V dropped 0 bases and J dropped 6; count of bases not matched to a gene: 13. This CDR3 contains 18 residues. Per the germline V gene, CDR1 is SGHVS and CDR2 is FNYEAQ.

The rearrangement joins TRBV19 to TRBJ2-2, with no clear D. This CDR3 region has 11 residues. CDR1 is LNHDA, CDR2 SQIVND, per germline (reference sequence). V gave up 6 bases and J gave up 4 bases, with 3 bases separating them. CDR3: CASSFTGELFF. As DNA, the CDR3 is TGTGCCAGTAGCTTCACCGGGGAGCTGTTTTTT.

V and J are TRBV21-1 and TRBJ2-1; no DNA check was done on the table's D call, TRBD1. TRBV21-1 is classified as a pseudogene. This CDR3 contains 13 residues. Here the CDR3 DNA reads TGTGCCAGCACCAAGGGGGCGACAGGGGTGCCGTTCTTC. Its translation: CASTKGATGVPFF.

The chain couples TRBV27 to TRBJ2-1, with 10 nucleotides matching TRBD2. Trimming removed 6 bases from V and 8 bases from J; junction bases left unmatched: 7. The CDR3 covers 14 residues. Per the germline V gene, CDR1 is MNHEY and CDR2 is SMNVEV (reference sequence). The CDR3 region is CASRWLAGVHEQFF. DNA for the CDR3: TGTGCCAGCAGGTGGCTAGCGGGGGTTCATGAGCAGTTCTTC.

The CDR3 bases are TGTGCCAGCAGCTTAGTCGGTAGCGGGAGTAATTCCGAGCAGTACTTC. Its translation: CASSLVGSGSNSEQYF. The chain carries TRBV7-6 and TRBJ2-7, with TRBD2 matching over 9 bases. The germline gives CDR1 SGHVS, CDR2 FNYEAQ. J lost 6 bases, V lost 1 base, and 10 bases had no gene match. CDR3 length: 16 amino acids.

The genes are TRBV29-1 and TRBJ2-1; D call uncertain. Germline loops: CDR1 SQVTM, CDR2 ANQGSEA. The CDR3 runs to 16 residues. V lost 1 base to trimming and J lost 2 bases, with 15 bases between them. CDR3 DNA: TGCAGCGTTGAAGGAGGTCCCAGCTCCCCCTACAATGAGCAGTTCTTC. Amino acid sequence: CSVEGGPSSPYNEQFF.

The rearrangement joins TRBV18 to TRBJ1-5, with 8 bases that match TRBD1. Germline V CDR1 and CDR2: KGHSH, LQKENI. Trimming at V came to 6 bases and at J to 1 base, leaving 8 bases not matched to a gene. The CDR3 has 16 amino acids. CDR3 region: CASSFGQGGSNQPQHF. CDR3 coding DNA: TGTGCCAGCTCTTTTGGACAGGGCGGAAGCAATCAGCCCCAGCATTTT. Full variable domain (missing parts from reference TRBV18 and TRBJ1-5): NAGVMQNPRHLVRRRGQEARLRCSPMKGHSHVYWYRQLPEEGLKFMVYLQKENIIDESGMPKERFSAEFPKEGPSILRIQQVVRGDSAAYFCASSFGQGGSNQPQHFGDGTRLSIL.

The chain employs TRBV4-3 and TRBJ2-3; 8 nucleotides agree with TRBD1. The V gene end was trimmed by 4 bases and the J gene end by 5 bases; junction bases not matched to a gene: 2. The CDR3 loop spans 13 amino acids. The germline CDR1 and CDR2 sequences are LGHNA and YSLEER. CDR3 loop: CASSLDRGDTQYF. CDR3 nucleotides: TGCGCCAGCAGCCTTGACAGGGGAGATACGCAGTATTTT.

The rearrangement links TRBV9 to TRBJ2-2; TRBD2 matches 7 bases. CDR1 is SGDLS, CDR2 YYNGEE, per germline. Trimming took 1 base from V and 7 from J; bases not matched to a gene: 10. The CDR3 is 16 residues long. The CDR3 DNA reads TGTGCCAGCAGCGTAACCCAGACTAGCCGGGGCGGGGAGCTGTTTTTT. Residues: CASSVTQTSRGGELFF.

This chain uses TRBV30 with TRBJ2-2, with TRBD2 identical over 7 bases. Germline trimming cut 4 bases from V and 1 base from J; bases unmatched to any gene: 0. The CDR3 covers 13 residues. CDR1 is GTSNPN and CDR2 is SVGIG in the germline V gene (reference sequence). Written as DNA, the CDR3 is TGTGCCTGGACTAGCGGGAACACCGGGGAGCTGTTTTTT. It yields the protein CAWTSGNTGELFF.

The rearrangement uses TRBV7-2 and TRBJ1-2; D remains ambiguous. The length of the CDR3 is 17 residues. Looked up from germline, CDR1 is SGHTA and CDR2 is FQGNSA. Trimming removed 3 bases at V and 3 bases at J, with 20 bases between. The CDR3 sequence: CASSFGLIELSDYGYTF. CDR3 in DNA: TGTGCCAGCAGCTTCGGACTAATAGAACTTTCGGACTATGGCTACACCTTC.

The V and J genes are TRBV6-5 and TRBJ2-1; 8 bases align to TRBD2. The CDR3 is 15 residues long. Germline values: CDR1 MNHEY, CDR2 SVGAGI. Trimming removed 4 bases from V and 8 bases from J; junction bases left unmatched: 10. CDR3 in DNA: TGTGCCAGCAGTTCCACCACGGGGGGGGCGGATGAGCAGTTCTTC. Translation gives CASSSTTGGADEQFF.

J is TRBJ2-7 and V is TRBV7-2; TRBD1 matches at 7 bases. The CDR3 contains 14 residues. With V trimmed by 5 bases and J by 5 bases, 9 bases remained unmatched. Germline CDR1 and CDR2: SGHTA and FQGNSA. DNA of the CDR3: TGTGCCAGCAGCCGGAAGGGACAGTTAGACGAGCAGTACTTC. Amino acids: CASSRKGQLDEQYF. The full variable domain, rest sourced from reference TRBV7-2 and TRBJ2-7, is GAGVSQSPSNKVTEKGKDVELRCDPISGHTALYWYRQSLGQGLEFLIYFQGNSAPDKSGLPSDRFSAERTGGSVSTLTIQRTQQEDSAVYLCASSRKGQLDEQYFGPGTRLTVT.

V usage is TRBV10-3 and J usage is TRBJ2-1; 11 bases are a match to TRBD2. The V gene's germline CDR1 is ENHRY and CDR2 SYGVKD. This CDR3 is built from 18 residues. Germline trimming cut 5 bases from V and 10 bases from J; bases unmatched to any gene: 19. The CDR3 coding sequence is TGTGCCATCAGTAAGGTAGCGGGAGGGCCTAAGTCCAGCGCGGAGCAGTTCTTC. Translation: CAISKVAGGPKSSAEQFF.

This chain connects TRBV7-2 to TRBJ2-5; tentative D call: TRBD2 (6 bases). From germline, CDR1 is SGHTA and CDR2 FQGNSA. The CDR3 has 14 amino acids. The ends were cut back, 5 bases at V and 2 bases at J, with 12 bases in the middle. The CDR3 loop reads CASSRYGTQETQYF. CDR3 DNA sequence: TGTGCCAGCAGCCGTTACGGGACTCAAGAGACCCAGTACTTC.

The chain links TRBV25-1 to TRBJ1-5; no definite D call. The CDR3 consists of 15 residues. In germline, CDR1 is MGHDK, CDR2 SYGVNS. V gave up 3 bases and J gave up 3 bases, with 12 bases separating them. In nucleotides, the CDR3 is TGTGCCAGCAGTGAGAGGTCCGTGGACAATCAGCCCCAGCATTTT. Amino acids: CASSERSVDNQPQHF.